This T cell receptor beta chain was documented in a study of blood T cells in healthy people across ages. Whole-study findings and limits: Nothing was known about donor CMV status, and this possibly confounded expanded clonotype changes.

Individuals who donated were healthy Caucasians from Russia aged about 6 to 100. Peripheral blood was drawn, around 9.3 milliliters per donor. The junction had 8 bases not matched to a gene; V was cut back by 3 bases and J by 4 bases. The germline CDR1 and CDR2 sequences are MNHEY and SMNVEV (reference sequence). The CDR3 extends over 15 amino acids. Using a J-beta primer mix together with a sample-barcoded 5' primer, a second PCR was run for roughly 6 to 11 cycles. TCRdb re-called the 5' RACE reads with MiXCR, one entry per CDR3 protein. The top ten hold under 25% of the sample, which has roughly 1.9 million distinct CDR3 sequences, 35% to 50% seen once. About this clonotype: Its antigen is undetermined.

The J gene is TRBJ1-1, the V gene TRBV27, with TRBD1 matching over 7 bases. The source is a human donor in good health. Specimen: blood. The CDR3 DNA sequence: TGTGCCAGCAGTTTCTATCGCACAGGGGCCACTGAAGCTTTCTTT. Translating gives CASSFYRTGATEAFF.